This TCR beta chain is drawn from a study of T cell responses to AZD1222 COVID-19 vaccine. Trimming pared 4 bases from V and 0 bases from J, leaving 13 bases between. Germline CDR1 and CDR2: SGDLS and YYNGEE. This CDR3 has 15 residues. Overall study findings and caveats: Close to half of spike-specific TCRs reportedly recognize unmutated variant regions. Repertoires were obtained only post-peak T cell response. Vaccine-related CD4 TCRs covered spike, predominating at 160-218 and 743-854. Only a handful of AZD1222 recipients tested seropositive at baseline.

The repertoire was sequenced with immunoSEQ multiplex PCR; TCRdb's copy has only in-frame clones and lacks some. The sample consists of approximately 90,000 clones, approximately 94% of them appearing once. As regards this clone: Its antigen remains unidentified.

The V gene is TRBV9, the J gene TRBJ1-1, with D unclear. The starting material was peripheral blood, obtained on day 0 of AZD1222 vaccination. The TCR originated in an adult in good health. The CDR3 sequence is CASSPVGRLNTEAFF. Here the CDR3 DNA reads TGTGCCAGCAGCCCTGTGGGCAGGTTGAACACTGAAGCTTTCTTT.